Listed here is a single T cell receptor beta chain. The antigen remains undetermined. This record comes from a study of cytomegalovirus exposure and HLA in healthy donors. In the study overall: The use of the same platform for the 130 or so validation repertoires and the 550 to 850 first-cohort repertoires was reported by a later analysis.

Broader study findings: First-cohort TCR clusters tended to co-occur in the roughly 130 validation repertoires, a later analysis found. TCR sequences were mostly rare, though some public TCRs occurred in many donors.

Clones were read by immunoSEQ multiplex PCR, and TCRdb kept only the in-frame ones, dropping some. This sample has about 280,000 clones, with around 89% found just once. Sequenced material: PBMCs. This clonotype was obtained from a woman aged 18 to 35 in good health and CMV-seronegative.

The CDR3 protein is CASSASGRATWEQYF. The DNA of the CDR3 is TGTGCCAGCAGTGCAAGCGGGAGGGCCACCTGGGAGCAGTACTTC. The rearrangement links TRBV2 to TRBJ2-7; 10 positions match TRBD2. Germline V gives CDR1 SNHLY, CDR2 FYNNEI. This CDR3 region has 15 residues. Trimming took 4 bases from V and 7 from J; bases not matched to a gene: 10.